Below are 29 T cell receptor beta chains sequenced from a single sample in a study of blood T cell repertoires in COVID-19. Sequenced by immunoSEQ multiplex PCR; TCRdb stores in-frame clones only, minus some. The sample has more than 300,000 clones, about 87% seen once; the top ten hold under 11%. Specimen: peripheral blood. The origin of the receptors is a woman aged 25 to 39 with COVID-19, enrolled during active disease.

CDR3 in DNA: TGTGCCAGCAGCTTACCGGGACTAGCGGGATTCGGCGAGCAGTACTTC. It is translated as CASSLPGLAGFGEQYF. V and J are TRBV5-4 and TRBJ2-7; 13 nucleotides line up with TRBD2. Germline V lookup: CDR1 SGHNT, CDR2 YYREEE (reference sequence). The CDR3 is 16 residues long. V gave up 2 bases and J gave up 6 bases; unmatched junction bases: 8.

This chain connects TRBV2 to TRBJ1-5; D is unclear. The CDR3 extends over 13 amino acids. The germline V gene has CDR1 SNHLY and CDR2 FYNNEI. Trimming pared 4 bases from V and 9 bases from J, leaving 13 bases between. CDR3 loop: CASSGVEKWPQHF. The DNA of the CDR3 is TGTGCCAGCAGTGGCGTCGAAAAATGGCCCCAGCATTTT.

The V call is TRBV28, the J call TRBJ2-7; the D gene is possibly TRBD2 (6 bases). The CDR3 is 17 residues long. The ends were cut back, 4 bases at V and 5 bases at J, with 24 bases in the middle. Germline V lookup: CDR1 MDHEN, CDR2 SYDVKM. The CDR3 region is CASSSNAGPLPSHEQYF. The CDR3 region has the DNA TGTGCCAGCAGTTCAAATGCGGGACCGCTTCCTTCCCACGAGCAGTACTTC.

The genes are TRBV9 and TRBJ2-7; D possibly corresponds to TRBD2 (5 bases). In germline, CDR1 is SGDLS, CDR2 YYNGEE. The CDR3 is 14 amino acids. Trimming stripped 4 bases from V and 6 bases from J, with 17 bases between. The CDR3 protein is CASSPLLLAPEQYF. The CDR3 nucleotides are TGTGCCAGCAGCCCACTACTTCTAGCCCCCGAGCAGTACTTC.

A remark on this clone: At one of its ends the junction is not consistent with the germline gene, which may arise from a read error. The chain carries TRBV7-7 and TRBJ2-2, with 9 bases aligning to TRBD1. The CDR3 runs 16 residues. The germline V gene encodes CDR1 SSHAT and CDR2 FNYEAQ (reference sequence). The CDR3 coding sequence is TGTGCTAGCAGCTACCTGGGACAGGGAGAGACCGGGGAGCTGTTTTTT. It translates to CASSYLGQGETGELFF. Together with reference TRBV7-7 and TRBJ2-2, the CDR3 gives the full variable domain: GAGVSQSPRYKVTKRGQDVTLRCDPISSHATLYWYQQALGQGPEFLTYFNYEAQPDKSGLPSDRFSAERPEGSISTLTIQRTEQRDSAMYRCASSYLGQGETGELFFGEGSRLTVL.

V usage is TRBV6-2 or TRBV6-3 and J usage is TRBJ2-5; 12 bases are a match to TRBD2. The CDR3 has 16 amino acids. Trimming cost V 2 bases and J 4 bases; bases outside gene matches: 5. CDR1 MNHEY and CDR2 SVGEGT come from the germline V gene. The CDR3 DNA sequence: TGTGCCAGCAGTTACGTTGGACTAGCGGGGAGAGAGACCCAGTACTTC. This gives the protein CASSYVGLAGRETQYF.

CDR3 nucleotides: TGCGCCAGCATTCCCCCCAGAGCGCCCCACTACGAGCAGTACTTC. It codes for CASIPPRAPHYEQYF. The chain joins TRBV10-2 to TRBJ2-7; D remains ambiguous. V shed 7 bases and J shed 3 bases, with 19 bases lying between them. Germline V gene sequence: CDR1 WSHSY, CDR2 SAAADI. The CDR3 consists of 15 residues.

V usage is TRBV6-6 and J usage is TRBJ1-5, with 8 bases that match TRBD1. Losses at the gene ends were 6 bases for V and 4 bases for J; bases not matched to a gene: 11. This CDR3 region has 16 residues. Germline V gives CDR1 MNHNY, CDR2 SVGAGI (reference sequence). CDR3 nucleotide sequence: TGTGCCAGCAGGTCCTACCCGGACAGGGCAAATCAGCCCCAGCATTTT. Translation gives CASRSYPDRANQPQHF.

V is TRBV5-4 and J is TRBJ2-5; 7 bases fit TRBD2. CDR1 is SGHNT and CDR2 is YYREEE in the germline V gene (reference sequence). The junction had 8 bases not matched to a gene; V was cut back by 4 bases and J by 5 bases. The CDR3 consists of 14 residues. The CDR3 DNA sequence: TGTGCCAGCAGCCGCGCGGGGGATCGGGAGACCCAGTACTTC. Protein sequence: CASSRAGDRETQYF.

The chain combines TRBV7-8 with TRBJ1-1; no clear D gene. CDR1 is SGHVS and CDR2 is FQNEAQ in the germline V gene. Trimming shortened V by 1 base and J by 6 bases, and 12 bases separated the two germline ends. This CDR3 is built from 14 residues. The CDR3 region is CASSLGQAPAEAFF. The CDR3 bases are TGTGCCAGCAGCTTAGGGCAGGCGCCAGCTGAAGCTTTCTTT. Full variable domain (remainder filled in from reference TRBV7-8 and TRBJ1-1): GAGVSQSPRYKVAKRGQDVALRCDPISGHVSLFWYQQALGQGPEFLTYFQNEAQLDKSGLPSDRFFAERPEGSVSTLKIQRTQQEDSAVYLCASSLGQAPAEAFFGQGTRLTVV.

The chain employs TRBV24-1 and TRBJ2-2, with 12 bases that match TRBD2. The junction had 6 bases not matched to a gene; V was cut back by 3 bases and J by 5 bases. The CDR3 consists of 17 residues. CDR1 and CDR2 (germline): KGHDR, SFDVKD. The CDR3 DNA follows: TGTGCCACCAGTGATCTGGGACTAGCGGGTACTACCGGGGAGCTGTTTTTT. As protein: CATSDLGLAGTTGELFF.

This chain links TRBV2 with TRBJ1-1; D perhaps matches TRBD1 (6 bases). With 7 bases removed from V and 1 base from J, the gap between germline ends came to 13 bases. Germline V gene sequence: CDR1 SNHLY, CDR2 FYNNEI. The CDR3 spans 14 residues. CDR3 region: CASTHRGGNTEAFF. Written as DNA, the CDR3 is TGTGCCAGCACCCATAGGGGGGGGAACACTGAAGCTTTCTTT.

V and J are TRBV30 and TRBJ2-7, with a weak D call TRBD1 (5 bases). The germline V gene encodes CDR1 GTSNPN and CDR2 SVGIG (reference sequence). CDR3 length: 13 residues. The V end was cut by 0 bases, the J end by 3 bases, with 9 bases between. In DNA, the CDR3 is TGTGCCTGGAGTGTGGGGCAAGACTACGAGCAGTACTTC. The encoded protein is CAWSVGQDYEQYF. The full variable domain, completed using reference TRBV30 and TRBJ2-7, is SQTIHQWPATLVQPVGSPLSLECTVEGTSNPNLYWYRQAAGRGLQLLFYSVGIGQISSEVPQNLSASRPQDRQFILSSKKLLLSDSGFYLCAWSVGQDYEQYFGPGTRLTVT.

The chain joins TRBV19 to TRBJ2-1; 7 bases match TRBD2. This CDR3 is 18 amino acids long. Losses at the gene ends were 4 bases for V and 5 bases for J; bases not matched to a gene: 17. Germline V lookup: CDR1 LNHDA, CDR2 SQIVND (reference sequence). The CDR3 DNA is TGTGCCAGTAGTAATTTACCGGCGGGAGAGTATCTCCACAATGAGCAGTTCTTC. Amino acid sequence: CASSNLPAGEYLHNEQFF.

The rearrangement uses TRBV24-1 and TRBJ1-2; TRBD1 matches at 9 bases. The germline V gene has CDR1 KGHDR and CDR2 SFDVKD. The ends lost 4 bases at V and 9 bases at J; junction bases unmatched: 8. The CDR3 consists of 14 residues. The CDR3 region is CATSEATGGGRYTF. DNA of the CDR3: TGTGCCACCAGTGAGGCGACAGGGGGTGGTCGCTACACCTTC.

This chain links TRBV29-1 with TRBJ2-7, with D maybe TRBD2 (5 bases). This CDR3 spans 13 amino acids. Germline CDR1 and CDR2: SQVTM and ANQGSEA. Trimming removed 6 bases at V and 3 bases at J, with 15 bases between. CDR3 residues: CSVLTGNRYEQYF. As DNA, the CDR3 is TGCAGCGTACTCACGGGGAACCGCTACGAGCAGTACTTC.

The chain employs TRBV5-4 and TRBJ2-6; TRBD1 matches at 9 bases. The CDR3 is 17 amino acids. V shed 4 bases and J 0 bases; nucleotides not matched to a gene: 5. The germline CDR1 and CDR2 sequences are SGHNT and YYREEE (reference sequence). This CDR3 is CASSHGQGISGANVLTF. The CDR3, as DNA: TGTGCCAGCAGCCATGGACAGGGGATCTCTGGGGCCAACGTCCTGACTTTC. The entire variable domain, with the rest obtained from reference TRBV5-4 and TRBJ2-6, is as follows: ETGVTQSPTHLIKTRGQQVTLRCSSQSGHNTVSWYQQALGQGPQFIFQYYREEENGRGNFPPRFSGLQFPNYSSELNVNALELDDSALYLCASSHGQGISGANVLTFGAGSRLTVL.

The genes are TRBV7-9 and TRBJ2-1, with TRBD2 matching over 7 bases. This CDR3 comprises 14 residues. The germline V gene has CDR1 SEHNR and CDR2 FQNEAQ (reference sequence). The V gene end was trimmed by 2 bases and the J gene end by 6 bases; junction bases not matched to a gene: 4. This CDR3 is CASSLPRESNEQFF. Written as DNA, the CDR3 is TGTGCCAGCAGCTTACCGCGGGAGTCCAATGAGCAGTTCTTC.

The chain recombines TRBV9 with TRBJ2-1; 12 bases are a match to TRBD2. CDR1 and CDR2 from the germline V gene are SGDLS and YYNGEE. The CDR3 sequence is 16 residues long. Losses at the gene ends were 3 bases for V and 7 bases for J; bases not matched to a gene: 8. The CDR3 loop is CASSGPLAGGPNEQFF. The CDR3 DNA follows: TGTGCCAGCAGCGGACCGCTAGCGGGAGGGCCTAATGAGCAGTTCTTC.

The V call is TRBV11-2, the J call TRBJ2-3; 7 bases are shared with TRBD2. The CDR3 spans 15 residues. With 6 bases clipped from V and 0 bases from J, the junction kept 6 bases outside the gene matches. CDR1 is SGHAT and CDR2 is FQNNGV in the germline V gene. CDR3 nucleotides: TGTGCCAGCAGGTCTAGCGGACTCAGCACAGATACGCAGTATTTT. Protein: CASRSSGLSTDTQYF.

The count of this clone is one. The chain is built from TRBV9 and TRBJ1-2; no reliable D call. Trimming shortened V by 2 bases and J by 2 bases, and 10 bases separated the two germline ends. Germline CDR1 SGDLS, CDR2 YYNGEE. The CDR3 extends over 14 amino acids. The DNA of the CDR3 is TGTGCCAGCAGCGTCGGACTGTGGAACTATGGCTACACCTTC. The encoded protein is CASSVGLWNYGYTF.

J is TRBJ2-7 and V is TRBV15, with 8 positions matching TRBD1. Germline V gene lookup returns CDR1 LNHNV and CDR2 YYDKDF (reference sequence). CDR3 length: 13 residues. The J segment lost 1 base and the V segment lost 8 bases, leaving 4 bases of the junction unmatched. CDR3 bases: TGTGCCACCGCCAGGGGGCTATCCTACGAGCAGTACTTC. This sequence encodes CATARGLSYEQYF.

The CDR3 sequence: CSNRRGMNTEAFF. CDR3 DNA: TGCAGCAATCGGCGGGGCATGAACACTGAAGCTTTCTTT. This chain uses TRBV29-1 with TRBJ1-1; possible D gene TRBD1, 5 bases. V lost 8 bases and J 0 bases, leaving 13 bases between the germline ends. The germline V gene encodes CDR1 SQVTM and CDR2 ANQGSEA. The CDR3 sequence is 13 residues long.

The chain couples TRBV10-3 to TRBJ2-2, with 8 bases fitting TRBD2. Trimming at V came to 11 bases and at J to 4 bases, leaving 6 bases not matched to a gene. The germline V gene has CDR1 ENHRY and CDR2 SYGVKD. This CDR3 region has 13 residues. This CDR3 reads CAVGGDGTGELFF. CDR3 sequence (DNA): TGTGCCGTCGGGGGGGACGGCACCGGGGAGCTGTTTTTT.

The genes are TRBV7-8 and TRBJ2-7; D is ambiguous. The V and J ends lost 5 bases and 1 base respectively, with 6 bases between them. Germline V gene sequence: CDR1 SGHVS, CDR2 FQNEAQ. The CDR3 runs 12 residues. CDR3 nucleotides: TGTGCCAGCAGCCCTCAGTCCTACGAGCAGTACTTC. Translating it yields CASSPQSYEQYF.

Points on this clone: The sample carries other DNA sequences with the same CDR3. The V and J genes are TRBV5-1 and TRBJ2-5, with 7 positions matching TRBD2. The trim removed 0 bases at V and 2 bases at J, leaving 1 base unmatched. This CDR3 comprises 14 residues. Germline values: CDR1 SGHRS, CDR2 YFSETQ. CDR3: CASSLASGQETQYF. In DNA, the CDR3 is TGCGCCAGCAGCTTGGCTAGCGGTCAAGAGACCCAGTACTTC.

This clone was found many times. In nucleotides, the CDR3 is TGTGCCAGCAGTTACAGCGGGGGTAATGAGCAGTTCTTC. The encoded protein is CASSYSGGNEQFF. V is TRBV27 and J is TRBJ2-1, with 8 bases lining up with TRBD2. Germline trimming cut 4 bases from V and 7 bases from J; bases unmatched to any gene: 3. The CDR3 consists of 13 residues. The germline V gene encodes CDR1 MNHEY and CDR2 SMNVEV (reference sequence).

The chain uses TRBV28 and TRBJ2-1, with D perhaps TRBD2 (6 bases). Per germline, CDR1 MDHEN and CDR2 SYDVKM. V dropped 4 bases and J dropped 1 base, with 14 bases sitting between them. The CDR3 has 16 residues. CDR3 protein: CASSSRGGVSYNEQFF. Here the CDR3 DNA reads TGTGCCAGCAGTTCACGGGGAGGCGTATCCTACAATGAGCAGTTCTTC.

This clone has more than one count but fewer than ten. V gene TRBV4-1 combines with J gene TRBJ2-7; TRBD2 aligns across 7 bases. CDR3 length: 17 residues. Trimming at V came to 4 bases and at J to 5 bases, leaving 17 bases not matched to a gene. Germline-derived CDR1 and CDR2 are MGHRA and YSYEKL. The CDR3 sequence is CASSPLLVAGSLNEQYF. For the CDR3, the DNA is TGCGCCAGCAGCCCCTTGTTGGTAGCGGGTTCCCTCAACGAGCAGTACTTC.